This T cell receptor (beta chain) was captured by sequencing in a study of radiation and T cells in renal cell carcinoma. Study findings and constraints: From baseline, blood top tumor clonotypes peaked at 2 weeks post-radiation.

Germline CDR1 is MNHEY and CDR2 is SMNVEV (reference sequence). Trimming shortened V by 7 bases and J by 3 bases, and 16 bases separated the two germline ends. This CDR3 contains 15 residues. As for this clone: Its target is not known.

Time point: blood 2 weeks post-SBRT. As for treatment: 15 Gy SBRT to primary tumor, nephrectomy 4 weeks later. Serial blood draws occurred at baseline and 2 and 4 weeks post-SBRT. Clones were sequenced by immunoSEQ multiplex PCR, and TCRdb holds only the in-frame ones, with some missing. The table has 100,000 to 150,000 clones, roughly four fifths seen once; the top ten hold 5.8%. The specimen comprised blood, sampled from a patient whose treatment included radiotherapy and nephrectomy. J is TRBJ2-1 and V is TRBV27, with a possible D match to TRBD1 (6 bases). This receptor was obtained from a middle-aged man with renal cell carcinoma. CDR3 in amino acids: CASIKETGSYNEQFF. The CDR3 nucleotides read TGTGCCAGCATCAAAGAAACAGGGAGCTACAATGAGCAGTTCTTC.